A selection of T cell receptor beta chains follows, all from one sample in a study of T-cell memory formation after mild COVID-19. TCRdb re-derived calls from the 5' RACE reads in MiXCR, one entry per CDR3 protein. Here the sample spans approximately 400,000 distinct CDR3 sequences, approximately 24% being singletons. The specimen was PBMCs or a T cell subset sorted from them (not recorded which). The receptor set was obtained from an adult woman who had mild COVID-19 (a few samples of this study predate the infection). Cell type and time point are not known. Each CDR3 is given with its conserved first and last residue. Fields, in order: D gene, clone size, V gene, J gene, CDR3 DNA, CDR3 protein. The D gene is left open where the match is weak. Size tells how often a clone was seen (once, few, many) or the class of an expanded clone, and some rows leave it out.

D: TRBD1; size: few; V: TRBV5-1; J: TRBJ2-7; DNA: TGCGCCAGCAGCCACCGGGACAGGGGTTACGAGCAGTACTTC; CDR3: CASSHRDRGYEQYF
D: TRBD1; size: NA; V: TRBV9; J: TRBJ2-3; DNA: TGTGCCAGCAGCGTAGGGTTTCTTACAGGGGGCCGGGCAGATACGCAGTATTTT; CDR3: CASSVGFLTGGRADTQYF
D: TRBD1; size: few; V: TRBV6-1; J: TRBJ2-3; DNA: TGTGCCAGCAGTGAAAGGACAGGGGGCGCGGTAGATACGCAGTATTTT; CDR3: CASSERTGGAVDTQYF
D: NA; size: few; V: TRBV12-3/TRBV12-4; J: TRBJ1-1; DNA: TGTGCCAGCAGTTTAGGGATGGAGGGCACTGAAGCTTTCTTT; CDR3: CASSLGMEGTEAFF
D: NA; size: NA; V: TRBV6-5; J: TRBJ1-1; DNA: TGTGCCAGCAGTTACTCAGGCGTTTCGGGGGAAGCTTTCTTT; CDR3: CASSYSGVSGEAFF
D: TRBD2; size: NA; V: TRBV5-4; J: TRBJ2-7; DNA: TGTGCCAGCAGCCCGGGACTAGCGGGAGGGCCTTCCTACGAGCAGTACTTC; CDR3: CASSPGLAGGPSYEQYF
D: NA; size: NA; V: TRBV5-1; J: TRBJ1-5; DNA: TGCGCCAGCAGCTTGGGCCCTATGGGTCAGCCCCAGCATTTT; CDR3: CASSLGPMGQPQHF
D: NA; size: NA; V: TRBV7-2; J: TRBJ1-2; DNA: TGTGCCAGCAGCCGTTGGACAGAATCTTATGGCTACACCTTC; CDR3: CASSRWTESYGYTF
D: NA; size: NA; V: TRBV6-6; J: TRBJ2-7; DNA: TGTGCCAGCAGCGAAACAGGGCAGCAGTACTTC; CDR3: CASSETGQQYF
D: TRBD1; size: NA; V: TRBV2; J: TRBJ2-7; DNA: TGTGCCAGCACGCGGGACAGGGGCCTCCTCTACGAGCAGTACTTC; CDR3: CASTRDRGLLYEQYF
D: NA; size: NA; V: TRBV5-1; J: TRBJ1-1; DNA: TGCGCCAGCAGCCCTTGGGGGGAGGGTGAAGCTTTCTTT; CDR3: CASSPWGEGEAFF
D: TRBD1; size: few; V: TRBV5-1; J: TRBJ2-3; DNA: TGCGCCAGCAGCTTGGCACTCGACAGGGCCACAGATACGCAGTATTTT; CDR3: CASSLALDRATDTQYF
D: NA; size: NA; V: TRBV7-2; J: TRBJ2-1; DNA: TGTGCCAGCAGCCTGCCGGGACTCAGCTCCTACAATGAGCAGTTCTTC; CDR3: CASSLPGLSSYNEQFF